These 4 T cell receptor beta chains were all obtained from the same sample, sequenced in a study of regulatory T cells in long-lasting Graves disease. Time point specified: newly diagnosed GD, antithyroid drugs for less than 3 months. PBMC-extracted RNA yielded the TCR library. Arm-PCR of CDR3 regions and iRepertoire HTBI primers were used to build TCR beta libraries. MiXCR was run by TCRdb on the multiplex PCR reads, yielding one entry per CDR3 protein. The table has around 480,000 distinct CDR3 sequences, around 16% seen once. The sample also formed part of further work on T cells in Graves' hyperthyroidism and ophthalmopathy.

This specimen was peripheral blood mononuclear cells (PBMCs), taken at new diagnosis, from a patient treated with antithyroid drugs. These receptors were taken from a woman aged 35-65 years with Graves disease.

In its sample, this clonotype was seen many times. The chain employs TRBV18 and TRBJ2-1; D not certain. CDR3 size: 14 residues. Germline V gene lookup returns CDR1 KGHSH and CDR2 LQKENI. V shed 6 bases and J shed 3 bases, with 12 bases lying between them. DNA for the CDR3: TGTGCCAGCTCGCAAAATGGAGTCTACAATGAGCAGTTCTTC. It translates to CASSQNGVYNEQFF.

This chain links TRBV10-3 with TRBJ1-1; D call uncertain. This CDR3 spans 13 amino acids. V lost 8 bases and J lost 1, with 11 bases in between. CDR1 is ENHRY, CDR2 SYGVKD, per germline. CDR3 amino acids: CAIGKSKNTEAFF. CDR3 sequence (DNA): TGTGCCATCGGAAAGTCAAAGAACACTGAAGCTTTCTTT.

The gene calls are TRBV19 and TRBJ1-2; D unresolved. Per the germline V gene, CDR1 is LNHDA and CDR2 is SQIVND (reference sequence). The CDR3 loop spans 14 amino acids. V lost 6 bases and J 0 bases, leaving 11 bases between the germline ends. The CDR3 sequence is CASSSGRTNYGYTF. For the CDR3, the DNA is TGTGCCAGTAGCTCTGGACGGACTAACTATGGCTACACCTTC.

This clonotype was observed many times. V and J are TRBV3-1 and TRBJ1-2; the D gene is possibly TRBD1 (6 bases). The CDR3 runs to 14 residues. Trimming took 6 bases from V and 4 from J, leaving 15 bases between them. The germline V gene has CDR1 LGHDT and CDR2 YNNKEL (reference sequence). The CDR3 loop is CASSPSDSPYGYTF. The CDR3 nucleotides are TGTGCCAGCAGTCCCTCGGACAGTCCCTATGGCTACACCTTC.